This TCR beta chain was observed in a study of shared clonotypes between healthy human individuals. The CDR3 runs to 17 residues. With 6 bases removed from V and 2 bases from J, the gap between germline ends came to 23 bases. CDR1 and CDR2 (germline): SGHVS, FQNEAQ. Authors' data handling: Filtering was not the same, since immunoSEQ gave junction-only sequences without quality scores. The protocol was immunoSEQ multiplex PCR, while the TCRdb copy is restricted to in-frame clones and leaves out a portion. V and J calls and clone size follow that table, whereas D and trimming were derived from the DNA. The sample contains fewer than 600,000 clones, around 77% of which appear only once. This clone was seen a single time.

The chain couples TRBV7-8 to TRBJ2-7; either TRBD1 or TRBD2 may supply D (6 bases each). The sample consisted of PBMCs. This sequence originates from a woman aged 35 to 49 in good health. Some clones in this sample may be carry-over from other donors' samples. In nucleotides, the CDR3 is TGTGCCAGCAGTCCAAGGGGGGCAGGAGGACCTACCTACGAGCAGTACTTC. Its protein is CASSPRGAGGPTYEQYF.